This T cell receptor beta chain was sequenced during a study of breast tumors, draining lymph nodes, adjacent tissues. Using its own MiXCR run on the multiplex PCR reads, TCRdb lists one record per CDR3 protein. The sample lists some 250,000 distinct CDR3 sequences, around 34% occurring once. Samples came from axillary lymph nodes draining the breast cancer. This clonotype was seen at least ten times. V gave up 6 bases and J gave up 2 bases, with 14 bases separating them. Germline lookup yields CDR1 MNHNY and CDR2 SVGAGI (reference sequence). The CDR3 runs 15 residues. The source is a female donor with breast cancer. Some clones in this sample may be carry-over from other donors' samples. The chain joins TRBV6-6 to TRBJ1-5; D is ambiguous. Source material: axillary lymph node tissue. For the CDR3, the DNA is TGTGCCAGCAGCCACTACGGGCAGGGCAATCAGCCCCAGCATTTT. Translation: CASSHYGQGNQPQHF.